This T cell receptor (beta chain) appears in the sequencing data of a study of T cell repertoires in cytomegalovirus infection. Study at large: Shared public TCR beta signatures pointed to both CMV infection and a matching HLA type.

TCRdb re-called the reads through MiXCR, storing one row per CDR3 protein. The data contain about 52,000 distinct CDR3 sequences, 15% to 25% of them singletons. There are a few counts of this clonotype. Its antigen is undetermined. The specimen was CD8+ T cells from cultured PBMCs, collected from culture after CMV antigen stimulation. The sequence was obtained from a human donor in good health (CMV status not recorded). Some clones in this sample may be carry-over from other donors' samples.

CDR3 loop: CASSYSGQYEQYF. For the CDR3, the DNA is TGTGCCAGCAGTTACTCGGGACAGTACGAGCAGTACTTC. The chain has TRBV6-2 or TRBV6-3 and TRBJ2-7, with 7 bases lining up with TRBD1. The junction had 0 bases not matched to a gene; V was cut back by 0 bases and J by 4 bases. Germline V gene data show CDR1 as MNHEY and CDR2 as SVGEGT. CDR3 size: 13 residues.